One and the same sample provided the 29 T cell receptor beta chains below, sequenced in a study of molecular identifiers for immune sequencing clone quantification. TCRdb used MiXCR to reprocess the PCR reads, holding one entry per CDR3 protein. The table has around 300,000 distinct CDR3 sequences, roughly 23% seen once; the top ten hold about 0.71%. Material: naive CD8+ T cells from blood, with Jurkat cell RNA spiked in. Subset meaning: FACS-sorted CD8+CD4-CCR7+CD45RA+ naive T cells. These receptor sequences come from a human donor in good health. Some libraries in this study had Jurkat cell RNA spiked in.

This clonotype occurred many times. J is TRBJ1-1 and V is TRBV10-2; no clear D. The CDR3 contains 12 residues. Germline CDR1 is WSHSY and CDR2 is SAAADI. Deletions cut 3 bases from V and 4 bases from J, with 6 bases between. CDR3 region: CASSEPRTEAFF. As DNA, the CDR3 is TGCGCCAGCAGTGAACCGCGCACTGAAGCTTTCTTT.

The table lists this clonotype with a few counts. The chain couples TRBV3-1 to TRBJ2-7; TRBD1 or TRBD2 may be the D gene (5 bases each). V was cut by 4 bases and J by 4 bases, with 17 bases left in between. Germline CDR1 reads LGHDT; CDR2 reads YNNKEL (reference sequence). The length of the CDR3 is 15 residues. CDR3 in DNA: TGTGCCAGCAGCCCGGCAGGCTGGGGGAATTACGAGCAGTACTTC. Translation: CASSPAGWGNYEQYF.

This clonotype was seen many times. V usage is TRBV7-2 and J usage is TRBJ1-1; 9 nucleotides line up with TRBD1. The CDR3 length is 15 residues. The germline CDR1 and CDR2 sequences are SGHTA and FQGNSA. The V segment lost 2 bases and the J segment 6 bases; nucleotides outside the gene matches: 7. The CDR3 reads CASSLLTGGFSEAFF. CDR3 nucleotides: TGTGCCAGCAGCTTATTGACAGGGGGTTTCTCTGAAGCTTTCTTT. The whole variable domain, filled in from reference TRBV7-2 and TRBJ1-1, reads GAGVSQSPSNKVTEKGKDVELRCDPISGHTALYWYRQSLGQGLEFLIYFQGNSAPDKSGLPSDRFSAERTGGSVSTLTIQRTQQEDSAVYLCASSLLTGGFSEAFFGQGTRLTVV.

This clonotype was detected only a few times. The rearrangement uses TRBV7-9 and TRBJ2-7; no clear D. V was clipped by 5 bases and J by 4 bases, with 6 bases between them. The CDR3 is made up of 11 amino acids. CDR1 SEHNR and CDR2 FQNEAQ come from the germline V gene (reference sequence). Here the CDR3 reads CASSPVYEQYF. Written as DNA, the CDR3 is TGTGCCAGCAGCCCCGTGTACGAGCAGTACTTC.

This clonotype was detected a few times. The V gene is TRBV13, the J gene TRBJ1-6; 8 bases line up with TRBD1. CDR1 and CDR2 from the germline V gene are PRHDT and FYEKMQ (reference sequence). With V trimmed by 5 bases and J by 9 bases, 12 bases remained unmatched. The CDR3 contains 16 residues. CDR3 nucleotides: TGTGCCAGCAGCGAACAAGACAGGGGTATCTTTTCACCCCTCCACTTT. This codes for CASSEQDRGIFSPLHF.

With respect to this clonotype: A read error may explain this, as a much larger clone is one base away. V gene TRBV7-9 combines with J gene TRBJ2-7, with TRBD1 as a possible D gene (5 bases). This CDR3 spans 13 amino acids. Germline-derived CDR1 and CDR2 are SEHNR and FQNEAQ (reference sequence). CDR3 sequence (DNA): TGTGCCAGCAACTTAGCTGCCAGGGCCGAGCAGTACTTC. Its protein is CASNLAARAEQYF.

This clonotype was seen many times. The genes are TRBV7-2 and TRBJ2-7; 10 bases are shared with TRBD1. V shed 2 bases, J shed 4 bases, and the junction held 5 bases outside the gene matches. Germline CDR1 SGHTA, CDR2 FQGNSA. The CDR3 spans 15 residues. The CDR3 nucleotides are TGTGCCAGCAGCTTATTGACGGGACAGGGGTACGAGCAGTACTTC. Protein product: CASSLLTGQGYEQYF. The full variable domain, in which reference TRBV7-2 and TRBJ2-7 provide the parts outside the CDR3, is GAGVSQSPSNKVTEKGKDVELRCDPISGHTALYWYRQSLGQGLEFLIYFQGNSAPDKSGLPSDRFSAERTGGSVSTLTIQRTQQEDSAVYLCASSLLTGQGYEQYFGPGTRLTVT.

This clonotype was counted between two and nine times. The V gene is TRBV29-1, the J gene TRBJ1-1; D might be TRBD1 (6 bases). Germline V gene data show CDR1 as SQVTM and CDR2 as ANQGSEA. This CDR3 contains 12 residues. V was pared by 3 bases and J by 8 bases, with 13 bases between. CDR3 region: CSVEKDSSEAFF. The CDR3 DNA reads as TGCAGCGTTGAGAAGGACAGTTCGGAAGCTTTCTTT.

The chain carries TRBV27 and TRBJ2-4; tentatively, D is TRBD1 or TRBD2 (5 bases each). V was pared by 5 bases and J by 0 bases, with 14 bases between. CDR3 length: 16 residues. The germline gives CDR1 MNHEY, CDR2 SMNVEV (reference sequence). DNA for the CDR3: TGTGCCAGCAGTACCGGGACGGTACTAGCCAAAAACATTCAGTACTTC. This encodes CASSTGTVLAKNIQYF.

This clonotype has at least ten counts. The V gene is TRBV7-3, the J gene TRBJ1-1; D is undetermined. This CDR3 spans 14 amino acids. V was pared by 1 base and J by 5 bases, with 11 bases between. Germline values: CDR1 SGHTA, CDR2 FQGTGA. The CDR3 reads CASSLIGMGTEAFF. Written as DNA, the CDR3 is TGTGCCAGCAGCTTAATTGGTATGGGGACTGAAGCTTTCTTT.

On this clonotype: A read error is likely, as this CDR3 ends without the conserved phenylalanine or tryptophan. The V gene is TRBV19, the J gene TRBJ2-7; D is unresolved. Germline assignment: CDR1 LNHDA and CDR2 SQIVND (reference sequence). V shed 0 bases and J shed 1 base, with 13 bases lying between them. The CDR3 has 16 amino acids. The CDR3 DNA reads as TGTGCCAGTAGTATAGATCTTTTCGGAACTTCCTACGAGCAGTACATC. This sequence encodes CASSIDLFGTSYEQYI.

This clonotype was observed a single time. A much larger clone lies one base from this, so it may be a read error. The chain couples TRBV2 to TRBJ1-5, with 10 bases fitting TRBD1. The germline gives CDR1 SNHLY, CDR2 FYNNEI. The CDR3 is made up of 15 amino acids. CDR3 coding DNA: TGTGCCAGCAGCGACTACCGGACAGGGGGTCAGCCCCGGCATTTT. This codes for CASSDYRTGGQPRHF.

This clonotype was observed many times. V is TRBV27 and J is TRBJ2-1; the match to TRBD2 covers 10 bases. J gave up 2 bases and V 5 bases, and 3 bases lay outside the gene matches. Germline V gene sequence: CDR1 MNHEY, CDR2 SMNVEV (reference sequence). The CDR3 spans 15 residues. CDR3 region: CASSPSGRAYNEQFF. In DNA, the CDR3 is TGTGCCAGCAGTCCAAGCGGGAGGGCCTACAATGAGCAGTTCTTC.

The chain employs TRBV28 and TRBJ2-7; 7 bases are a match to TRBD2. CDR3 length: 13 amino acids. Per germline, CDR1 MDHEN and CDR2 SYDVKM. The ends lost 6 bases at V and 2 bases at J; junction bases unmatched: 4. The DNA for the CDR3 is TGTGCCAGCAGCTGGCGGGGGACCTACGAGCAGTACTTC. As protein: CASSWRGTYEQYF.

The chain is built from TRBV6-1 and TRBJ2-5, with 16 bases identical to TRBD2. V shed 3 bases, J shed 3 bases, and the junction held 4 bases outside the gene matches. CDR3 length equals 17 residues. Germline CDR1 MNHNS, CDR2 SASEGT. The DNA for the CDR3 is TGTGCCAGCAGTGACGGGACTAGCGGGGGGGCCAAAGAGACCCAGTACTTC. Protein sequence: CASSDGTSGGAKETQYF.

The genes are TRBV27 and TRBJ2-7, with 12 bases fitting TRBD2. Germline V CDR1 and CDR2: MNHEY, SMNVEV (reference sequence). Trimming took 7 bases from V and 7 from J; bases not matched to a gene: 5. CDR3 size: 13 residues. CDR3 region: CASKTSGRSEQYF. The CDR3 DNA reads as TGTGCCAGCAAAACTAGCGGGAGGAGTGAGCAGTACTTC.

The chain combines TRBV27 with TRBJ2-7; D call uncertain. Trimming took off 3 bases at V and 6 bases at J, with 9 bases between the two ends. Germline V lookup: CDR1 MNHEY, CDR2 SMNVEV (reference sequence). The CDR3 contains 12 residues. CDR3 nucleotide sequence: TGTGCCAGCAGTTTTCGTGGGGTCGAGCAGTACTTC. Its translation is CASSFRGVEQYF.

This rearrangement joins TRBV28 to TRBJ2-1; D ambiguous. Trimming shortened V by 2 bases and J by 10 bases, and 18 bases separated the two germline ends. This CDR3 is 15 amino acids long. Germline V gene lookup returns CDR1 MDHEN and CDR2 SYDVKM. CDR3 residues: CASSLILARGEEQFF. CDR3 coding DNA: TGTGCCAGCAGTTTAATCCTGGCAAGAGGAGAGGAGCAGTTCTTC.

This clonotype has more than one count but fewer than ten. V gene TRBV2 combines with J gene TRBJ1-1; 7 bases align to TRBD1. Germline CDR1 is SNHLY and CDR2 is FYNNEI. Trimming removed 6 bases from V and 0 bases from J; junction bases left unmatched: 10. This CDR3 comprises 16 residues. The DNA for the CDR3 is TGTGCCAGCAGGGCGGGGGACAGCCCCATGAACACTGAAGCTTTCTTT. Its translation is CASRAGDSPMNTEAFF.

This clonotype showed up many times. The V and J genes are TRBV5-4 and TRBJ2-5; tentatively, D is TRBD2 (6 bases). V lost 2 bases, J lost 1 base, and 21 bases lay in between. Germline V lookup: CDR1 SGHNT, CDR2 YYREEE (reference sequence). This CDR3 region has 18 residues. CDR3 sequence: CASSLGGWEDGFQETQYF. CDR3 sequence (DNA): TGTGCCAGCAGCTTAGGCGGATGGGAGGACGGGTTCCAAGAGACCCAGTACTTC.

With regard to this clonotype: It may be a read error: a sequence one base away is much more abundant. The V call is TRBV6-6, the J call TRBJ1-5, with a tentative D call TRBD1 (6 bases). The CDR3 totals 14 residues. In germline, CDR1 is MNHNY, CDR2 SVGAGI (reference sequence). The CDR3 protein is CASREGQTGQLQHF. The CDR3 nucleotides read TGTGCCAGCAGGGAGGGACAAACAGGTCAGCTCCAGCATTTT.

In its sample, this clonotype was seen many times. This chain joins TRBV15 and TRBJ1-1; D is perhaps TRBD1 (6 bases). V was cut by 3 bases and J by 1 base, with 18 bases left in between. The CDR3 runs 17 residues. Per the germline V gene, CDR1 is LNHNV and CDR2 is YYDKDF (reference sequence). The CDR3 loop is CATSSTTGRLGNTEAFF. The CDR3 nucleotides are TGTGCCACCAGCAGTACCACAGGGCGCCTGGGGAACACTGAAGCTTTCTTT.

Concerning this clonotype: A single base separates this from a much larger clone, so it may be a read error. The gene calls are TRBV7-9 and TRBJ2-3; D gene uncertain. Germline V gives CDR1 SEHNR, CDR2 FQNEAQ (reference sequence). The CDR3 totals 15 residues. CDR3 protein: CASCLSYGYTDTQYF. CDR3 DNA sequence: TGTGCCAGCTGCTTATCGTACGGATACACAGATACGCAGTATTTT.

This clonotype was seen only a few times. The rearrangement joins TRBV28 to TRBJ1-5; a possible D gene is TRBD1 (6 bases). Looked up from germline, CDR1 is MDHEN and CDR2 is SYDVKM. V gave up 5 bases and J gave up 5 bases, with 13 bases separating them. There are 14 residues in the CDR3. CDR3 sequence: CASSPTGSYQPQHF. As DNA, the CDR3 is TGTGCCAGCAGTCCAACAGGGTCCTATCAGCCCCAGCATTTT.

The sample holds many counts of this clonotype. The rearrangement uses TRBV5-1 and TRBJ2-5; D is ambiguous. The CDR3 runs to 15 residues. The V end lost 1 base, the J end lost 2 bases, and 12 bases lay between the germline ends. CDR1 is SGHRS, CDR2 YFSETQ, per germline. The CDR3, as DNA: TGCGCCAGCAGCTTGTTTAGCCCACCTCAAGAGACCCAGTACTTC. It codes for CASSLFSPPQETQYF.

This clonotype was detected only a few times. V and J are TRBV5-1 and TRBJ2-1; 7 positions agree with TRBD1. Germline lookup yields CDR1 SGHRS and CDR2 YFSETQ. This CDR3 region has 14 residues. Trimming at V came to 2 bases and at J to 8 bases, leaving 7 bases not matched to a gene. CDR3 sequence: CASSFRQGRDEQFF. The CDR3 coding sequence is TGCGCCAGCAGCTTCCGACAGGGAAGGGATGAGCAGTTCTTC. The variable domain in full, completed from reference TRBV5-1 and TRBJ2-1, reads KAGVTQTPRYLIKTRGQQVTLSCSPISGHRSVSWYQQTPGQGLQFLFEYFSETQRNKGNFPGRFSGRQFSNSRSEMNVSTLELGDSALYLCASSFRQGRDEQFFGPGTRLTVL.

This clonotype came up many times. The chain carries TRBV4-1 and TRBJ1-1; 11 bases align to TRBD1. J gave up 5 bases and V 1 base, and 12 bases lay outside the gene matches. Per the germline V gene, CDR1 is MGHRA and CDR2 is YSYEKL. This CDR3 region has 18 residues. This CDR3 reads CASSQGVRTGGSGTEAFF. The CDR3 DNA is TGCGCCAGCAGCCAAGGGGTCCGGACAGGGGGCTCGGGAACTGAAGCTTTCTTT.

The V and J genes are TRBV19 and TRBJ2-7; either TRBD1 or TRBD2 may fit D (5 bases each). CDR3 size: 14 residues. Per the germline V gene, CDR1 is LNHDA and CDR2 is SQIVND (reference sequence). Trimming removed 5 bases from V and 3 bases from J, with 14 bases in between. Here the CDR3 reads CASSFAGTIYEQYF. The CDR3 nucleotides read TGTGCCAGTAGTTTCGCCGGGACCATCTACGAGCAGTACTTC.

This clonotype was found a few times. The CDR3 DNA reads TGCAGCGTTCCAACCCGACCGGGACAGGGGTATGGCGACTATGGCTACACCTTC. It encodes CSVPTRPGQGYGDYGYTF. The chain couples TRBV29-1 to TRBJ1-2; 10 bases fit TRBD1. The CDR3 length is 18 residues. Germline trimming cut 5 bases from V and 3 bases from J; bases unmatched to any gene: 18. Per germline, CDR1 SQVTM and CDR2 ANQGSEA.